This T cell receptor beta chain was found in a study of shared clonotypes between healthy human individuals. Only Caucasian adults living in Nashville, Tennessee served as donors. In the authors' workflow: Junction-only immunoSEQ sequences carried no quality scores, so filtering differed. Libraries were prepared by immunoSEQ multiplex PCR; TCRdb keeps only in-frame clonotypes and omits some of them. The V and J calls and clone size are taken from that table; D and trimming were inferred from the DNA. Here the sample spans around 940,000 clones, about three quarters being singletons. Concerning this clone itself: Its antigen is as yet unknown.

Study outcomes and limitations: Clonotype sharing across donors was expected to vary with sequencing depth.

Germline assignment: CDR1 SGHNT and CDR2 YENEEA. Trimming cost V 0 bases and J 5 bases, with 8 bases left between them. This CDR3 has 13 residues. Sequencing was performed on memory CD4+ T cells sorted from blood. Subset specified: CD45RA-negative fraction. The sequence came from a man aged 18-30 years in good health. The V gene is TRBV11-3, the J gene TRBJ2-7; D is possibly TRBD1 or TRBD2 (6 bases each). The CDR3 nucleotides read TGTGCCAGCAGCTTAGACGGGGGCCACGAGCAGTACTTC. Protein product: CASSLDGGHEQYF.